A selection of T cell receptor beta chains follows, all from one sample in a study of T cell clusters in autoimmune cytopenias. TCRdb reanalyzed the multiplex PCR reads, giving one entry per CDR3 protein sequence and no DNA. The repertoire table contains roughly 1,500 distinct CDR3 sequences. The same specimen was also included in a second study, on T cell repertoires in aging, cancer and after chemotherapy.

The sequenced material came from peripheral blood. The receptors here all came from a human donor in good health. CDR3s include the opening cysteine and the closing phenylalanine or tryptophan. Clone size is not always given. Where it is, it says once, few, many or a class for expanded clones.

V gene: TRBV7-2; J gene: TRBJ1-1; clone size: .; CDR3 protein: CASSARGQGILNAFF
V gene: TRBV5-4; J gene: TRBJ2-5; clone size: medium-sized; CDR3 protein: CASSYYVLAEQETQYF
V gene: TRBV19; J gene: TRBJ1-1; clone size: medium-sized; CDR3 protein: CASSPGASRRTEAFF
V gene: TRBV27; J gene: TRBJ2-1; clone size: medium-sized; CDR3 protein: CASSLTLEETAYNEQFF
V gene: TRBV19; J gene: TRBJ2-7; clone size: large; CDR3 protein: CASSPRQGTTYEQYF
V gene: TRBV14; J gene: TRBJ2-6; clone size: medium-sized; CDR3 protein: CASSLQTPGANVLTF
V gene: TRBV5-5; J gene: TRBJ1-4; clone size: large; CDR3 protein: CASSLEAGAFVGVEKLFF
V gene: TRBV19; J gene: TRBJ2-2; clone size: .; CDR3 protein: CASSIRSGLGGELFF
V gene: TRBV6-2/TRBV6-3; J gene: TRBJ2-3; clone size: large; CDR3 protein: CASTLTAVSTDTQYF
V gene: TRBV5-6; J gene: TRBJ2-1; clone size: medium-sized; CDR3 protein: CASSSLEGRARDEQFF
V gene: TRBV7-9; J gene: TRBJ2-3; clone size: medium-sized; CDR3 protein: CASSSKTSGVNYASTDTQYF
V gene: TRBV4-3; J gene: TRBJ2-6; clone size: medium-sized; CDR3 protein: CASSPSGGSGANVLTF
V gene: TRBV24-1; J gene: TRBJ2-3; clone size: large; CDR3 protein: CATSDADTQYF
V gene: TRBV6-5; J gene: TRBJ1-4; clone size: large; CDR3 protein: CASSYVGQEREKLFF
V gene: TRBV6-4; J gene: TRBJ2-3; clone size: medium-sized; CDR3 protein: CASSRTSGGGTDTQYF
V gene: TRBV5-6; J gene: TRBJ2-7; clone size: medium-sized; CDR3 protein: CASSFWTASPYEQYF
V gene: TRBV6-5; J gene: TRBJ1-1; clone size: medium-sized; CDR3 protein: CASSYSTNYRGGGLTEAFF
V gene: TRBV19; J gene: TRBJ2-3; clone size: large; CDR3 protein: CASSWTSGDTQYF
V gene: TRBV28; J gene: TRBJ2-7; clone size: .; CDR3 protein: CASGGSYEQYF
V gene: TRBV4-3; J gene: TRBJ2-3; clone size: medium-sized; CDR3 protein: CASSQIRGGGTDTQYF
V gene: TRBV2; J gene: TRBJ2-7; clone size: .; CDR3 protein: CASSGWDISYEQYF
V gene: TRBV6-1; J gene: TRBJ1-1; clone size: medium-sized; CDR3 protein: CASRDQGYTEAFF